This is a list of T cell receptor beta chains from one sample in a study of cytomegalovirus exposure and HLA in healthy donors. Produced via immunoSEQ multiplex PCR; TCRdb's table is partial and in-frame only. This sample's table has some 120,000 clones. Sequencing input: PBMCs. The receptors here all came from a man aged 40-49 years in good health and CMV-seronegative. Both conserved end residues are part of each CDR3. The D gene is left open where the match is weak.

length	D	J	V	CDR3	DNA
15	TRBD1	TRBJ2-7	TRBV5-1	CASSRGGTGSYEQYF	TGCGCCAGCAGCCGGGGCGGGACAGGGTCCTACGAGCAGTACTTC
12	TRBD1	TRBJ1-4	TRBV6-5	CATTGGSEKLFF	TGTGCCACCACAGGGGGCAGTGAAAAACTGTTTTTT
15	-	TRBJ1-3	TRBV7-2	CASSPRVSSGNTIYF	TGTGCCAGCAGCCCCCGTGTTAGCTCTGGAAACACCATATATTTT
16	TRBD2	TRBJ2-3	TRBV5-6	CASSPPYGRGTDTQYF	TGTGCCAGCAGCCCCCCGTACGGGAGGGGGACAGATACGCAGTATTTT
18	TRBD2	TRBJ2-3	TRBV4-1	CASSQVAGGPSSTDTQYF	TGCGCCAGCAGCCAAGTTGCGGGAGGGCCATCTAGCACAGATACGCAGTATTTT
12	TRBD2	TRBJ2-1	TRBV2	CASSRTGGWQFF	TGTGCCAGCAGCCGTACGGGGGGTTGGCAGTTCTTC
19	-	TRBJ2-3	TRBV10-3	CAISESELASGTGTDTQYF	TGTGCCATCAGTGAGTCGGAGTTAGCCAGCGGTACTGGCACAGATACGCAGTATTTT
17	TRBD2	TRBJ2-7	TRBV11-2	CASSFRLAGGRLYEQYF	TGTGCCAGCAGCTTCAGACTAGCGGGAGGGCGGCTCTACGAGCAGTACTTC
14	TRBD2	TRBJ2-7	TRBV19	CASSSSGSPGEQYF	TGTGCCAGTAGTTCGAGCGGGAGCCCCGGCGAGCAGTACTTC
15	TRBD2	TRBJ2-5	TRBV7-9	CASSLQAGGGETQYF	TGTGCCAGCAGCTTACAAGCGGGAGGGGGGGAGACCCAGTACTTC
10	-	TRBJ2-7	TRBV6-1	CASSAYEQYF	TGTGCCAGCAGCGCCTACGAGCAGTACTTC
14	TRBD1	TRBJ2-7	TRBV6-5	CASSWDRVSYEQYF	TGTGCCAGCAGCTGGGACAGGGTATCGTACGAGCAGTACTTC
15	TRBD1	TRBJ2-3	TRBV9	CASSSLGTGTDTQYF	TGTGCCAGCAGCTCGCTAGGGACAGGGACGGATACGCAGTATTTT
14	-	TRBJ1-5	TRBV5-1	CASSSGEDNQPQHF	TGCGCCAGCAGCTCCGGAGAGGACAATCAGCCCCAGCATTTT
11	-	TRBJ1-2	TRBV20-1	CSARTRHGYTF	TGCAGTGCGAGGACAAGGCATGGCTACACCTTC
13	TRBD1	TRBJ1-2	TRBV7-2	CASSPDRGVGYTF	TGTGCCAGCAGCCCGGACAGGGGAGTAGGCTACACCTTC
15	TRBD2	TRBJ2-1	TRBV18	CASSPSGGVKNEQFF	TGTGCCAGCTCACCCTCGGGGGGGGTTAAAAATGAGCAGTTCTTC
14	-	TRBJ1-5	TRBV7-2	CASSLDRSNQPQHF	TGTGCCAGCAGCTTAGACAGGAGCAATCAGCCCCAGCATTTT
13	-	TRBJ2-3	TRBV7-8	CASSGTSGDTQYF	TGTGCCAGCAGCGGTACCTCAGGAGATACGCAGTATTTT
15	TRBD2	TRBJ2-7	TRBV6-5	CASRQGLAVSQEQYF	TGTGCCAGCAGACAAGGACTAGCGGTTTCTCAGGAGCAGTACTTC
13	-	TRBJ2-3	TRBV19	CASSTGTPDTQYF	TGTGCCAGTAGTACGGGGACACCGGATACGCAGTATTTT
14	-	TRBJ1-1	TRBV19	CASKRITVNTEAFF	TGTGCCAGTAAAAGAATCACAGTGAACACTGAAGCTTTCTTT
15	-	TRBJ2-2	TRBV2	CASSVVLPQAGELFF	TGTGCCAGCAGTGTAGTGCTCCCCCAGGCCGGGGAGCTGTTTTTT
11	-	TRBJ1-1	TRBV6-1	CASSETGRAFF	TGTGCCAGCAGTGAAACAGGGAGAGCTTTCTTT
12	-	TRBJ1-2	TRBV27	CASSLWGQGITF	-
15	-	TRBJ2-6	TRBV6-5	CASSYLASGANVLTF	TGTGCCAGCAGTTACTTAGCTTCTGGGGCCAACGTCCTGACTTTC
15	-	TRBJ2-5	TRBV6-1	CASSPRGGGEGTQYF	TGTGCCAGCAGTCCCAGAGGGGGAGGGGAAGGGACCCAGTACTTC
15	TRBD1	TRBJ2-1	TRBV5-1	CASSSGQTSYNEQFF	TGCGCCAGCAGTTCGGGACAGACCTCCTACAATGAGCAGTTCTTC
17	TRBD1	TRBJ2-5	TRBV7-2	CASSAGGSSLGQETQYF	TGTGCCAGCAGCGCAGGGGGAAGCTCACTAGGCCAAGAGACCCAGTACTTC
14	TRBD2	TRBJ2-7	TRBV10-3	CALGASGSSYEQYF	TGTGCTCTAGGGGCTAGCGGAAGCTCCTACGAGCAGTACTTC
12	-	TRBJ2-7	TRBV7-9	CASSKDYYEQYF	TGTGCCAGCAGTAAGGACTACTACGAGCAGTACTTC
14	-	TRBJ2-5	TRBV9	CASSLGLQSETQYF	TGTGCCAGCAGTCTGGGACTGCAGTCAGAGACCCAGTACTTC